These 12 T cell receptor beta chains were all obtained from the same sample, sequenced in a study of T cell responses to AZD1222 COVID-19 vaccine. Data came from immunoSEQ multiplex PCR; TCRdb stores just in-frame clones and leaves some out. The profile shows 66,000 or so clones, less than 85% of them singletons. The material was peripheral blood, obtained on day 0 of MenACWY control vaccination. Receptors originate from an adult in good health.

This rearrangement joins TRBV7-8 to TRBJ1-5; no clear D gene. The CDR3 spans 13 residues. Germline values: CDR1 SGHVS, CDR2 FQNEAQ. V dropped 5 bases and J dropped 7 bases, with 12 bases sitting between them. The CDR3 spells CASSRGGRQPQHF. The CDR3 DNA sequence: TGTGCCAGCAGCCGAGGAGGGAGGCAGCCCCAGCATTTT.

The chain couples TRBV30 to TRBJ1-2, with 10 bases fitting TRBD1. CDR1 GTSNPN and CDR2 SVGIG come from the germline V gene (reference sequence). V was pared by 5 bases and J by 5 bases, with 8 bases of the junction left unmatched. This CDR3 is built from 14 residues. Written as DNA, the CDR3 is TGTGCCTGGGAGCGGACAGGGGGACGGTATGGCTACACCTTC. This encodes CAWERTGGRYGYTF.

The chain recombines TRBV7-9 with TRBJ2-7, with D maybe TRBD2 (5 bases). The CDR3 has 17 residues. Per germline, CDR1 SEHNR and CDR2 FQNEAQ (reference sequence). V lost 1 base and J 5 bases, leaving 21 bases between the germline ends. The CDR3 protein is CASSLGGFGKLGHEQYF. The CDR3 DNA follows: TGTGCCAGCAGCTTAGGAGGCTTCGGGAAACTTGGCCACGAGCAGTACTTC.

The chain employs TRBV3-1 (or the pseudogene TRBV3-2) and TRBJ1-3; D is undetermined. With 1 base removed from V and 0 bases from J, the gap between germline ends came to 4 bases. This CDR3 contains 14 residues. CDR1 LGHDT and CDR2 YNNKEL come from the germline V gene (reference sequence). The CDR3 DNA is TGTGCCAGCAGCCAAGCCATCTCTGGAAACACCATATATTTT. This encodes CASSQAISGNTIYF.

V usage is TRBV12-3 or TRBV12-4 and J usage is TRBJ1-2; D is unclear. The CDR3 spans 12 residues. Trimming shortened V by 5 bases and J by 4 bases, and 8 bases separated the two germline ends. DNA of the CDR3: TGTGCCAGCAGTGACCGGGCCTATGGCTACACCTTC. Its translation is CASSDRAYGYTF.

The chain carries TRBV5-1 and TRBJ2-1; perhaps D is TRBD1 or TRBD2 (5 bases each). V was trimmed by 4 bases and J by 0 bases, leaving 11 bases between them. The germline V gene encodes CDR1 SGHRS and CDR2 YFSETQ. The CDR3 has 15 residues. Here the CDR3 reads CASSLEGSSYNEQFF. The CDR3 region has the DNA TGCGCCAGCAGCCTTGAGGGGAGCTCCTACAATGAGCAGTTCTTC.

The V and J genes are TRBV5-8 and TRBJ1-3, with D tentatively TRBD1 (5 bases). The CDR3 is 16 residues long. Germline V CDR1 and CDR2: SGHTS, YDEGEE. V was shortened by 0 bases and J by 0 bases, with 10 bases between the two germline ends. DNA of the CDR3: TGTGCCAGCAGCTTGGAGGGACGGAGCTCTGGAAACACCATATATTTT. It encodes CASSLEGRSSGNTIYF.

The V and J genes are TRBV3-1 (or the pseudogene TRBV3-2) and TRBJ2-3; the D is unclear. CDR1 LGHDT and CDR2 YNNKEL come from the germline V gene (reference sequence). CDR3 length equals 15 residues. Trimming left V 4 bases short and J 0 bases short, with 11 bases between. The CDR3 DNA follows: TGTGCCAGCAGCCTGACCGCCGACAGCACAGATACGCAGTATTTT. Translated, it gives CASSLTADSTDTQYF.

The CDR3 protein is CASSLTSGRGTGELFF. CDR3 DNA sequence: TGTGCCAGCAGCCTCACTAGCGGGAGAGGTACCGGGGAGCTGTTTTTT. The rearrangement joins TRBV25-1 to TRBJ2-2, with TRBD2 matching 11 bases. Germline V gene lookup returns CDR1 MGHDK and CDR2 SYGVNS. The CDR3 has 16 amino acids. Losses at the gene ends were 6 bases for V and 5 bases for J; bases not matched to a gene: 8.

This rearrangement joins TRBV7-9 to TRBJ2-1, with D possibly being TRBD2 (6 bases). Germline V gives CDR1 SEHNR, CDR2 FQNEAQ (reference sequence). Trimming left V 6 bases short and J 8 bases short, with 11 bases between. The CDR3 runs 12 residues. For the CDR3, the DNA is TGTGCCAGCAGTCTTTGGGGGGATGAGCAGTTCTTC. Protein: CASSLWGDEQFF.

The chain links TRBV5-1 to TRBJ1-4, with D perhaps matching TRBD1 (5 bases). The V gene lost 2 bases and the J gene lost 4 bases, with 9 bases spanning the gap. CDR1 is SGHRS and CDR2 is YFSETQ in the germline V gene. This CDR3 contains 14 residues. The CDR3 here is CASSLLGLNEKLFF. The CDR3 DNA reads as TGCGCCAGCAGCTTACTGGGACTTAATGAAAAACTGTTTTTT. The complete variable domain, with remaining parts taken from reference TRBV5-1 and TRBJ1-4, reads KAGVTQTPRYLIKTRGQQVTLSCSPISGHRSVSWYQQTPGQGLQFLFEYFSETQRNKGNFPGRFSGRQFSNSRSEMNVSTLELGDSALYLCASSLLGLNEKLFFGSGTQLSVL.

The genes are TRBV7-8 and TRBJ1-6; no clear D. Per the germline V gene, CDR1 is SGHVS and CDR2 is FQNEAQ. The CDR3 is 13 residues long. V lost 6 bases to trimming and J lost 10 bases, with 13 bases between them. Here the CDR3 DNA reads TGTGCCAGCAGTCCTCAGGCGGGATCACCCCTCCACTTT. Translation: CASSPQAGSPLHF.